Listed below are T cell receptor beta chains from one sample, sequenced in a study of T-cell reconstitution after alpha-beta-depleted transplantation in children. TCRdb itself ran the PCR reads through MiXCR, one entry per CDR3 protein. The sample lists over 400,000 distinct CDR3 sequences, approximately 13% occurring once. The input for sequencing was PBMCs from the stem cell graft donor, taken from the stem cell graft. These receptors were obtained from a human donor who donated a stem cell graft to a child with combined immunodeficiency. The CDR3 runs from the conserved cysteine through the conserved F or W. The order of the fields is D gene, V gene, clone size, J gene, CDR3 DNA, CDR3 protein. The D gene is left open where the match is weak. A row's size may be missing; if present it is once, few, many or a size class.

D gene: NA
V gene: TRBV30
clone size: NA
J gene: TRBJ2-3
CDR3 DNA: TGTGCCTGGAGTGTGGGCCATAGTAGCACAGATACGCAGTATTTT
CDR3 protein: CAWSVGHSSTDTQYF

D gene: NA
V gene: TRBV20-1
clone size: many
J gene: TRBJ2-7
CDR3 DNA: TGCAGTGTCAGGGACGGCGCCTACGAGCAGTACTTC
CDR3 protein: CSVRDGAYEQYF

D gene: TRBD1
V gene: TRBV18
clone size: many
J gene: TRBJ2-7
CDR3 DNA: TGTGCCAGCTCACCGGACAGGGACGATTACGAGCAGTACTTC
CDR3 protein: CASSPDRDDYEQYF

D gene: NA
V gene: TRBV7-9
clone size: few
J gene: TRBJ2-1
CDR3 DNA: TGTGCCAGCAGCTTAGGAGCAGCCCGGAATGAGCAGTTCTTC
CDR3 protein: CASSLGAARNEQFF

D gene: NA
V gene: TRBV4-3
clone size: many
J gene: TRBJ2-3
CDR3 DNA: TGCGCCAGCAGCCCTTGGGGGAGGAGGAGCACAGATACGCAGTATTTT
CDR3 protein: CASSPWGRRSTDTQYF

D gene: NA
V gene: TRBV6-4
clone size: many
J gene: TRBJ2-6
CDR3 DNA: TGTGCCAGCAGTCAGACAATCTCTGGGGCCAACGTCCTGACTTTC
CDR3 protein: CASSQTISGANVLTF

D gene: NA
V gene: TRBV5-1
clone size: many
J gene: TRBJ2-5
CDR3 DNA: TGCGCCAGCAGTCGGACCGGGAACCAAGAGACCCAGTACTTC
CDR3 protein: CASSRTGNQETQYF

D gene: TRBD1
V gene: TRBV9
clone size: NA
J gene: TRBJ1-1
CDR3 DNA: TGTGCCAGCAGCGTAGGGGTTATGGGACAGGGCGGAACTGAAGCTTTCTTT
CDR3 protein: CASSVGVMGQGGTEAFF

D gene: NA
V gene: TRBV7-8
clone size: few
J gene: TRBJ1-5
CDR3 DNA: TGTGCCAGCAGCCCCACCGGGACAACTAATAGCAATCAGCCCCAGCATTTT
CDR3 protein: CASSPTGTTNSNQPQHF

D gene: TRBD1
V gene: TRBV7-3
clone size: NA
J gene: TRBJ2-3
CDR3 DNA: TGTGCCAGCAGCTTAAGACAGGGGGCCGCAGATACGCAGTATTTT
CDR3 protein: CASSLRQGAADTQYF

D gene: NA
V gene: TRBV7-3
clone size: many
J gene: TRBJ1-6
CDR3 DNA: TGTGCCAGCAGCTTAGGGCAGGGAGTTTCACCCCTCCACTTT
CDR3 protein: CASSLGQGVSPLHF

D gene: NA
V gene: TRBV5-6
clone size: NA
J gene: TRBJ1-5
CDR3 DNA: TGTGCCAGCAGCGCCCGGCGGTCAGGAGGTCAGCCCCAGCATTTT
CDR3 protein: CASSARRSGGQPQHF

D gene: TRBD1
V gene: TRBV6-2/TRBV6-3
clone size: NA
J gene: TRBJ2-1
CDR3 DNA: TGTGCCAGCGGACAGGGAGCCCACTACAATGAGCAGTTCTTC
CDR3 protein: CASGQGAHYNEQFF

D gene: NA
V gene: TRBV7-3
clone size: NA
J gene: TRBJ2-5
CDR3 DNA: TGTGCCAGCAGCCCCTCCCGCGGTCAGACCCAGTACTTC
CDR3 protein: CASSPSRGQTQYF

D gene: NA
V gene: TRBV20-1
clone size: NA
J gene: TRBJ2-1
CDR3 DNA: TGCAGTGCTAGCAGTTTAGAGGGGCCTCTCTTAAATAATGAGCAGTTCTTC
CDR3 protein: CSASSLEGPLLNNEQFF

D gene: NA
V gene: TRBV7-2
clone size: few
J gene: TRBJ2-7
CDR3 DNA: TGTGCCAGCAGCTTAAGGGCAGGGAGCTACGAGCAGTACTTC
CDR3 protein: CASSLRAGSYEQYF

D gene: NA
V gene: TRBV18
clone size: NA
J gene: TRBJ2-3
CDR3 DNA: TGTGCCAGCTCACCAAGAGGGGAGGATACGCAGTATTTT
CDR3 protein: CASSPRGEDTQYF

D gene: NA
V gene: TRBV12-3/TRBV12-4
clone size: many
J gene: TRBJ1-1
CDR3 DNA: TGTGCCAGCAGTTTACGAGGGGCCCCGAACACTGAAGCTTTCTTT
CDR3 protein: CASSLRGAPNTEAFF

D gene: NA
V gene: TRBV5-1
clone size: NA
J gene: TRBJ2-3
CDR3 DNA: TGCGCCAGCAGCTTGGAGGCCGCCAGGACAGATACGCAGTATTTT
CDR3 protein: CASSLEAARTDTQYF

D gene: TRBD1
V gene: TRBV7-2
clone size: NA
J gene: TRBJ2-1
CDR3 DNA: TGTGCCAGCAGCTTAGCTTTGGGACAGGGGGCAAATGAGCAGTTCTTC
CDR3 protein: CASSLALGQGANEQFF

D gene: NA
V gene: TRBV7-8
clone size: few
J gene: TRBJ2-3
CDR3 DNA: TGTGCCAGCAGCGCCACTGCCACAGATACGCAGTATTTT
CDR3 protein: CASSATATDTQYF

D gene: NA
V gene: TRBV13
clone size: NA
J gene: TRBJ2-3
CDR3 DNA: TGTGCCAGCAGCTCGCAGGGGTACACAGATACGCAGTATTTT
CDR3 protein: CASSSQGYTDTQYF

D gene: TRBD1
V gene: TRBV29-1
clone size: many
J gene: TRBJ1-5
CDR3 DNA: TGCAGCGTGACGACCGCGGGACAGGAGAATCAGCCCCAGCATTTT
CDR3 protein: CSVTTAGQENQPQHF

D gene: NA
V gene: TRBV25-1
clone size: many
J gene: TRBJ2-2
CDR3 DNA: TGTGCCACCCGGGGAGCAAACACCGGGGAGCTGTTTTTT
CDR3 protein: CATRGANTGELFF

D gene: NA
V gene: TRBV15
clone size: many
J gene: TRBJ1-3
CDR3 DNA: TGTGCCACCAGCAGTAGGCAGGGTGGAAACACCATATATTTT
CDR3 protein: CATSSRQGGNTIYF

D gene: NA
V gene: TRBV7-2
clone size: NA
J gene: TRBJ1-2
CDR3 DNA: TGTGCCAGCAGCTTAAACTCTGCATTTGGCTATGGCTACACCTTC
CDR3 protein: CASSLNSAFGYGYTF

D gene: NA
V gene: TRBV7-2
clone size: NA
J gene: TRBJ2-1
CDR3 DNA: TGTGCCAGCAGCTCCAGCCTACCTGGGACGGCCTTC
CDR3 protein: CASSSSLPGTAF

D gene: NA
V gene: TRBV5-6
clone size: many
J gene: TRBJ1-1
CDR3 DNA: TGTGCCAGCAGCTTGATTGGGGGATCCGAAGCTTTCTTT
CDR3 protein: CASSLIGGSEAFF

D gene: NA
V gene: TRBV4-3
clone size: few
J gene: TRBJ2-2
CDR3 DNA: TGCGCCAGCAGCCAACAGGGTAGCGGCTTAACCGGGGAGCTGTTTTTT
CDR3 protein: CASSQQGSGLTGELFF

D gene: TRBD1
V gene: TRBV6-5
clone size: many
J gene: TRBJ1-3
CDR3 DNA: TGTGCCAGCAGTTACTCGATTTCTTTCAGGGGGCCGTCTGGAAACACCATATATTTT
CDR3 protein: CASSYSISFRGPSGNTIYF

D gene: NA
V gene: TRBV2
clone size: NA
J gene: TRBJ2-7
CDR3 DNA: TGTGCCACCGCCCGGGACACCTGGATGGAGCAGTACTTC
CDR3 protein: CATARDTWMEQYF

D gene: TRBD2
V gene: TRBV6-1
clone size: few
J gene: TRBJ2-3
CDR3 DNA: TGTGCCAGCAGTGGAGAAACTAGCGGGAAGAGCACAGATACGCAGTATTTT
CDR3 protein: CASSGETSGKSTDTQYF

D gene: NA
V gene: TRBV12-3/TRBV12-4
clone size: many
J gene: TRBJ2-7
CDR3 DNA: TGTGCCAGCAGTGCTACGATGACGGACCAAACCTACGAGCAGTACTTC
CDR3 protein: CASSATMTDQTYEQYF

D gene: NA
V gene: TRBV7-2
clone size: NA
J gene: TRBJ2-3
CDR3 DNA: TGTGCCAGCAGCAAACCCCCAGATACGCAGTATTTT
CDR3 protein: CASSKPPDTQYF

D gene: NA
V gene: TRBV7-2
clone size: few
J gene: TRBJ2-5
CDR3 DNA: TGTGCCAGCAGCTTAGGGGGGAGTCGCCAAGAGACCCAGTACTTC
CDR3 protein: CASSLGGSRQETQYF

D gene: TRBD2
V gene: TRBV19
clone size: NA
J gene: TRBJ2-3
CDR3 DNA: TGTGCCAGTAGTCCTCGAGGCGGGACTAGCCTTGCCCGGGCAGATACGCAGTATTTT
CDR3 protein: CASSPRGGTSLARADTQYF

D gene: NA
V gene: TRBV12-3/TRBV12-4
clone size: NA
J gene: TRBJ1-4
CDR3 DNA: TGTGCCAGCAGTCCTTCGGGACTCTCGGATGAAAAACTGCTTTTT
CDR3 protein: CASSPSGLSDEKLLF

D gene: NA
V gene: TRBV5-6
clone size: once
J gene: TRBJ2-7
CDR3 DNA: TGTGCCAGCAGCTTCGTGGGCAGGGAGGACGAGCAGTACTTC
CDR3 protein: CASSFVGREDEQYF

D gene: NA
V gene: TRBV2
clone size: NA
J gene: TRBJ1-2
CDR3 DNA: TGTGCCAGCAGTCAAGGGACCTCCTATGGCTACACCTTC
CDR3 protein: CASSQGTSYGYTF

D gene: NA
V gene: TRBV6-5
clone size: NA
J gene: TRBJ1-3
CDR3 DNA: TGTGCCAGCAGTTACCACAGCTCTGGAAACACCATATATTTT
CDR3 protein: CASSYHSSGNTIYF

D gene: NA
V gene: TRBV27
clone size: few
J gene: TRBJ2-7
CDR3 DNA: TGTGCCAGCGGACAAGAGCTTGGGGAGCAGTACTTC
CDR3 protein: CASGQELGEQYF

D gene: TRBD2
V gene: TRBV29-1
clone size: few
J gene: TRBJ2-1
CDR3 DNA: TGCAGCGTTCAGACTAGCGGCCTCAATGAGCAGTTCTTC
CDR3 protein: CSVQTSGLNEQFF

D gene: TRBD1
V gene: TRBV5-1
clone size: few
J gene: TRBJ2-5
CDR3 DNA: TGCGCCAGCAGCTTGGCCTGGCAGGGGGAAGAGACCCAGTACTTC
CDR3 protein: CASSLAWQGEETQYF

D gene: TRBD1
V gene: TRBV10-3
clone size: many
J gene: TRBJ2-5
CDR3 DNA: TGTGCCATCAGAGACAGGGGAATCCAAGAGACCCAGTACTTC
CDR3 protein: CAIRDRGIQETQYF

D gene: TRBD2
V gene: TRBV3-1
clone size: few
J gene: TRBJ2-7
CDR3 DNA: TGTGCCAGCAGCCAAGAGCTTCCAGCGGGACTTAGCTCCTACGAGCAGTACTTC
CDR3 protein: CASSQELPAGLSSYEQYF

D gene: NA
V gene: TRBV28
clone size: few
J gene: TRBJ2-2
CDR3 DNA: TGTGCCAGCAGGATAACGCCCGCGGCCGAGCTGTTTTTT
CDR3 protein: CASRITPAAELFF

D gene: NA
V gene: TRBV6-5
clone size: few
J gene: TRBJ2-3
CDR3 DNA: TGTGCCAGCAGTTCCGGGAGCCCTTCGGGAGATACGCAGTATTTT
CDR3 protein: CASSSGSPSGDTQYF

D gene: NA
V gene: TRBV6-5
clone size: many
J gene: TRBJ2-1
CDR3 DNA: TGTGCCAGCAGTCCGTACAGGGTCGGTGGCTACAATGAGCAGTTCTTC
CDR3 protein: CASSPYRVGGYNEQFF

D gene: NA
V gene: TRBV5-1
clone size: many
J gene: TRBJ2-6
CDR3 DNA: TGCGCCAGCAGCTTGGGCACGTCTGGGGCCAACGTCCTGACTTTC
CDR3 protein: CASSLGTSGANVLTF